This T cell receptor beta chain was sequenced in a study of cytomegalovirus exposure and HLA in healthy donors. Overall study: Assignment to the Caucasian-associated ancestry cluster applied to approximately 80% of the approximately 420 genotyped donors.

This CDR3 region has 15 residues. Germline lookup yields CDR1 MNHEY and CDR2 SMNVEV (reference sequence). The junction had 10 bases not matched to a gene; V was cut back by 4 bases and J by 6 bases. This PCR relied on a set of 60 Vbeta primers and 13 Jbeta primers. Clones were read by immunoSEQ multiplex PCR, and TCRdb kept only the in-frame ones, dropping some. Of about 140,000 clones listed, roughly 78% are singletons. The receptor's source is a man younger than 35 in good health and CMV-seropositive. The sample consisted of PBMCs. The chain links TRBV27 to TRBJ2-7; 9 bases are shared with TRBD2. The DNA of the CDR3 is TGTGCCAGCAGTTCCCTAGGAGCGGGAGGTGGCGAGCAGTACTTC. Protein sequence: CASSSLGAGGGEQYF.